Sequencing of this TCR beta chain was carried out in a study of PD-L1 blockade in urothelial cancer. About the study: About 90% of the 29 patients were males with bladder-origin urothelial cancer.

On this clone: No antigen is known for it.

TCRdb keeps only in-frame clones here, not all; method: immunoSEQ multiplex PCR. The sample carries 45,000 to 60,000 clones, more than 70% recorded once. Findings and limits, study-wide: Clonality of blood TCR below the median before treatment predicted better survival.

Time point: peripheral blood 6 weeks after treatment start. Each individual provided 1 to 8 samples (taken pretreatment and on-treatment). CDR3 length: 15 residues. Germline V gene sequence: CDR1 SNHLY, CDR2 FYNNEI. Unmatched junction bases numbered 2, after V lost 3 bases and J lost 0 bases. Sequences were derived from PBMCs, sampled around atezolizumab (anti-PD-L1) treatment. V and J are TRBV2 and TRBJ2-7, with 10 bases matching TRBD2. This sequence originates from a man between 60 and 75 years old with urothelial cancer. This chain's CDR3 is CASSDSGRTSYEQYF. In nucleotides, the CDR3 is TGTGCCAGCAGTGATAGCGGGAGGACCTCCTACGAGCAGTACTTC. The full variable domain, completed using reference TRBV2 and TRBJ2-7, is EPEVTQTPSHQVTQMGQEVILRCVPISNHLYFYWYRQILGQKVEFLVSFYNNEISEKSEIFDDQFSVERPDGSNFTLKIRSTKLEDSAMYFCASSDSGRTSYEQYFGPGTRLTVT.